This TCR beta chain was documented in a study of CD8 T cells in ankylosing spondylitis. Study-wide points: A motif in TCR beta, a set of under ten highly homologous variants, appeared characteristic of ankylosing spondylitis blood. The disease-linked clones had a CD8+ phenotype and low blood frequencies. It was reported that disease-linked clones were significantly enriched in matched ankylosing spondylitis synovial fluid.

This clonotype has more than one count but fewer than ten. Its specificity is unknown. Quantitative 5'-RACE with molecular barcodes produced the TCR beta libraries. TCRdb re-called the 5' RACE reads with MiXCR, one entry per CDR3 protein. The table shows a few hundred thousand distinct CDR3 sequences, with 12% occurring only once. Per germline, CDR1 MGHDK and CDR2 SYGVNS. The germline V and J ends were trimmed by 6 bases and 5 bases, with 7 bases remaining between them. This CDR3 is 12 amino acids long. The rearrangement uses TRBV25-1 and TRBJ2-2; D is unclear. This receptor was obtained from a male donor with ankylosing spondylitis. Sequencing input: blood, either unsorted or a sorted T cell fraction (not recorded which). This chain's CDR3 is CASRQITGELFF. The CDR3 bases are TGTGCCAGCAGACAGATAACCGGGGAGCTGTTTTTT.